This entry lists 4 T cell receptor beta chains sequenced from one sample in a study of blood T cell repertoires in COVID-19. Libraries were prepared by immunoSEQ multiplex PCR; TCRdb keeps only in-frame clonotypes and omits some of them. Of 90,000 to 150,000 clones detected, around three quarters appear once; the ten largest clones hold approximately 4%. The material sequenced was peripheral blood. The receptors were sampled from an elderly woman with acute or convalescent COVID-19.

This clone is a singleton in its sample. The chain links TRBV19 to TRBJ2-7, with 7 bases aligning to TRBD2. Germline V gives CDR1 LNHDA, CDR2 SQIVND (reference sequence). J gave up 7 bases and V 6 bases, and 9 bases lay outside the gene matches. The CDR3 runs 13 residues. CDR3 in amino acids: CASSQNGGDEQYF. The DNA for the CDR3 is TGTGCCAGTAGCCAAAATGGGGGGGATGAGCAGTACTTC.

The sample holds a few counts of this clone. V usage is TRBV27 and J usage is TRBJ2-5; 10 bases line up with TRBD1. With V trimmed by 0 bases and J by 5 bases, 0 bases remained unmatched. This CDR3 is 14 amino acids long. Germline V gene data show CDR1 as MNHEY and CDR2 as SMNVEV (reference sequence). CDR3 sequence reads: CASSLSTGGETQYF. CDR3 DNA sequence: TGTGCCAGCAGTTTATCGACAGGGGGCGAGACCCAGTACTTC.

This clone occurred once. V usage is TRBV4-3 and J usage is TRBJ1-1; D gene ambiguous. Germline V lookup: CDR1 LGHNA, CDR2 YSLEER. This CDR3 spans 13 amino acids. Trimming pared 4 bases from V and 4 bases from J, leaving 10 bases between. The CDR3, as DNA: TGCGCCAGCAGCCTAAGACCAGGCACTGAAGCTTTCTTT. Its protein is CASSLRPGTEAFF.

The CDR3 here is CASRFEGTNTEAFF. The CDR3 nucleotides read TGTGCCAGCCGGTTTGAGGGTACCAACACTGAAGCTTTCTTT. The V and J genes are TRBV2 and TRBJ1-1, with no clear D. The CDR3 covers 14 residues. The V gene lost 8 bases and the J gene lost 2 bases, with 15 bases spanning the gap. Germline-derived CDR1 and CDR2 are SNHLY and FYNNEI.